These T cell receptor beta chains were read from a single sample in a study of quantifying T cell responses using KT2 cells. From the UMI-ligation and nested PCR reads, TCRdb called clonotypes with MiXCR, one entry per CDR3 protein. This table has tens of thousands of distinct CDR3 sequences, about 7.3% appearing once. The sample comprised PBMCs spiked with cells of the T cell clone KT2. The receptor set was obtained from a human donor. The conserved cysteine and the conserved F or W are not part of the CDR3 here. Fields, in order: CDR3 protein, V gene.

CDR3 protein: ASRGGSDTQY
V gene: TRBV2

CDR3 protein: SATQRRRINQPQH
V gene: TRBV20-1

CDR3 protein: ASSQPTPRWRGNGYT
V gene: TRBV4-1

CDR3 protein: SASGSGYTGELF
V gene: TRBV20-1

CDR3 protein: ASSQISGRDPDTQY
V gene: TRBV4-2

CDR3 protein: ASSRLAGAAETQY
V gene: TRBV7-2

CDR3 protein: ASSERQGFSYEQY
V gene: TRBV6-1

CDR3 protein: ASSRTRQGVSGNTIY
V gene: TRBV6-5

CDR3 protein: AISESGTEDGYT
V gene: TRBV10-3

CDR3 protein: ASSGGTATNEKLF
V gene: TRBV6-1

CDR3 protein: ASRALAGGPWDEQF
V gene: TRBV27

CDR3 protein: ASSSGHNTGELF
V gene: TRBV7-8

CDR3 protein: ASSHRTGNTEAF
V gene: TRBV4-1

CDR3 protein: ATSRDLNQPQH
V gene: TRBV15

CDR3 protein: SARGLAGETNEQF
V gene: TRBV20-1

CDR3 protein: ASSSPTSGGVLDTDTQY
V gene: TRBV12-3/TRBV12-4

CDR3 protein: ASSEVWGAYEQY
V gene: TRBV6-1

CDR3 protein: ASSPRQGATEAF
V gene: TRBV18

CDR3 protein: SARGPVSSEQY
V gene: TRBV20-1

CDR3 protein: ASSLDAGGGNQPQH
V gene: TRBV5-1

CDR3 protein: ASSQVESATDTQY
V gene: TRBV4-1

CDR3 protein: SAKWYGGPTYNEQF
V gene: TRBV20-1

CDR3 protein: ASSSALAGVQY
V gene: TRBV11-2

CDR3 protein: ASSEERILNDSPLH
V gene: TRBV6-1

CDR3 protein: SARDRTSGVPQETQY
V gene: TRBV20-1

CDR3 protein: ASSSSGGQQF
V gene: TRBV27

CDR3 protein: ASSLKRGYGYT
V gene: TRBV12-3/TRBV12-4

CDR3 protein: ASSHHRDRTEAF
V gene: TRBV3-1

CDR3 protein: ASSFGDRDGDTQY
V gene: TRBV7-3

CDR3 protein: ASSYSRSSTEAF
V gene: TRBV11-2

CDR3 protein: SANPEGPSSYEQY
V gene: TRBV20-1

CDR3 protein: ASGRLASEQY
V gene: TRBV12-3/TRBV12-4

CDR3 protein: ASSSWTSGRVYEQY
V gene: TRBV7-3

CDR3 protein: ASSTRTGNQPQH
V gene: TRBV19

CDR3 protein: AWSVGLAGEQY
V gene: TRBV30

CDR3 protein: SVEDLIEASGSPGAETQY
V gene: TRBV29-1

CDR3 protein: ATTAECEDNSPLH
V gene: TRBV24-1

CDR3 protein: ASNHGTGGTGYT
V gene: TRBV19

CDR3 protein: SVSTPQGFNEQY
V gene: TRBV29-1

CDR3 protein: ASSVGGGDQPQH
V gene: TRBV9

CDR3 protein: ASSSLRRISNYGYT
V gene: TRBV11-2

CDR3 protein: ASSEAVGRYEQY
V gene: TRBV2

CDR3 protein: ASSLSGLSLETQY
V gene: TRBV5-1

CDR3 protein: ASSSGGLAGSSYNEQF
V gene: TRBV5-4

CDR3 protein: ASSYGGPQETQY
V gene: TRBV2

CDR3 protein: ASSATGGSGREEY
V gene: TRBV2

CDR3 protein: ASSQGEGKKYGYT
V gene: TRBV4-2

CDR3 protein: ASRGTSELEQY
V gene: TRBV6-1

CDR3 protein: ASSPVGGGEQY
V gene: TRBV18

CDR3 protein: ASSYLGLAGETQY
V gene: TRBV6-5